This T cell receptor (beta chain) derives from a study of blood T cell repertoires in COVID-19. The wider study: Sites across the United States, Italy and Spain contributed samples from acute and convalescent COVID-19. PBMCs, B-cell-depleted T cells, or T cells provided the cDNA or gDNA that made up the material.

From germline, CDR1 is MDHEN and CDR2 SYDVKM. The V gene end was trimmed by 8 bases and the J gene end by 5 bases; junction bases not matched to a gene: 7. This CDR3 is built from 13 residues. Original handling: Counts of nucleated cells, estimated from reference gene primer amplification, were obtained. The data were produced by immunoSEQ multiplex PCR, yet TCRdb's version contains in-frame clones alone and is incomplete. V and J calls and clone size are given by that table; D and trimming were obtained from the DNA. The sample yields 250,000 to 300,000 clones, approximately 85% seen once. Cohorts were assigned according to the clinical history that participants reported.

The rearrangement uses TRBV28 and TRBJ2-7, with 9 bases identical to TRBD2. Sequencing used PBMCs or T cells enriched from blood (not recorded which). This clonotype was obtained from a woman aged 45-65 years who had recovered from COVID-19. CDR3 nucleotides: TGTGCCAGCCGGACTAGCGTAGACCACGAGCAGTACTTC. This codes for CASRTSVDHEQYF.